Listed below are T cell receptor beta chains from one sample, sequenced in a study of beta chain features in type 1 diabetes. Some clones are missing from TCRdb's copy, which holds only in-frame ones; the method was immunoSEQ multiplex PCR. The sample lists more than 350,000 clones; approximately 10% were seen once. The material sequenced was naive CD4+ T cells from blood. The receptors here all came from a woman aged 18-30 years in good health. Each CDR3 is given with its conserved first and last residue. The D gene is left open where the match is weak. Clone size, where shown, is once, few, many, or a class for clones that have expanded.

D,J,size,V,DNA,CDR3
.,TRBJ2-6,few,TRBV6-1,TGTGCCAGCAGCCTCACAGGGTTAGGGGCCAACGTCCTGACTTTC,CASSLTGLGANVLTF
.,TRBJ1-2,.,TRBV19,TGTGCCAGTAGTACTTTTGGCAGCGTCTATGGCTACACCTTC,CASSTFGSVYGYTF
TRBD2,TRBJ2-1,few,TRBV27,TGTGCCAGCAGCGGACTAGCGGGAGTGGTTGAGCAGTTCTTC,CASSGLAGVVEQFF
.,TRBJ2-3,.,TRBV14,TGTGCCAGCAGCCAATTCTTGCGGGGTACGAGCACAGATACGCAGTATTTT,CASSQFLRGTSTDTQYF
.,TRBJ2-5,.,TRBV4-3,TGCGCCAGCAGCCCGGCAGTCCTACCGCGAGGGGAGACCCAGTACTTC,CASSPAVLPRGETQYF
.,TRBJ2-4,.,TRBV4-1,TGCGCCAGCAGCCAAGATGGCGGTGTGAGGACAGTCAAAAACATTCAGTACTTC,CASSQDGGVRTVKNIQYF
.,TRBJ2-1,few,TRBV29-1,TGCAGCGTTGAAGAGGATGGGCGGCAGTTCTTC,CSVEEDGRQFF
.,TRBJ1-6,.,TRBV16,TGTGCCAGCAGCAACAGGGCTGTGAATTCACCCCTCCACTTT,CASSNRAVNSPLHF
.,TRBJ2-5,.,TRBV5-1,TGCGCCAGCAGTCCGGGGTCCATAGGGACCCAAGAGACCCAGTACTTC,CASSPGSIGTQETQYF
TRBD2,TRBJ2-7,.,TRBV6-1,TGTGCCAGCAGTTCCCGGACTAGCGGGAGGAATGAGCAGTACTTC,CASSSRTSGRNEQYF
.,TRBJ2-5,.,TRBV4-3,TGCGCCAGCAGCCAAGGTCCGAGAGAGACCCAGTACTTC,CASSQGPRETQYF
.,TRBJ2-2,.,TRBV14,TGTGCCAGCAGCCTACAGGTCACCGGGGAGCTGTTTTTT,CASSLQVTGELFF
.,TRBJ2-5,.,TRBV7-9,TGTGCCAGCAGCACCCTAGGGGAGACCCAGTACTTC,CASSTLGETQYF
.,TRBJ2-5,.,TRBV19,TGTGCCAGTAGAGACAGCACCCAAGAGACCCAGTACTTC,CASRDSTQETQYF
.,TRBJ1-1,.,TRBV7-9,TGTGCCAGCAGCTCCGCCGGGACTTTGAACACTGAAGCTTTCTTT,CASSSAGTLNTEAFF
.,TRBJ2-3,.,TRBV4-3,TGCGCCAGCAGCCAGCCAGGGTTCCTCCCGAGAACAGATACGCAGTATTTT,CASSQPGFLPRTDTQYF
.,TRBJ1-4,few,TRBV30,TGTGCCTGGAGAGACAGGCTCGGCGCCCCACGGGGTGAAAAACTGTTTTTT,CAWRDRLGAPRGEKLFF
.,TRBJ2-5,.,TRBV9,TGTGCCAGTGGGGCTGCCGGCGAGACCCAGTACTTC,CASGAAGETQYF
TRBD1,TRBJ1-1,.,TRBV4-3,TGCGCCAGCAGCCGAAAACAGGGGGACACTGAAGCTTTCTTT,CASSRKQGDTEAFF
.,TRBJ1-2,.,TRBV7-9,TGTGCCAGCAGCCAATACATCTATGGCTACACCTTC,CASSQYIYGYTF
.,TRBJ1-1,few,TRBV14,TGTGCCAGCGGGCAATCAGGGAACACTGAAGCTTTCTTT,CASGQSGNTEAFF
.,TRBJ2-1,few,TRBV4-3,TGCGCCAGCAGCCAAGAACTAGGGCGGCAGTTCTTC,CASSQELGRQFF
.,TRBJ2-7,.,TRBV11-2,TGTGCCAGCAGCTCCCTTCCTGGTGTAGTAGGGTCCTACGAGCAGTACTTC,CASSSLPGVVGSYEQYF
.,TRBJ2-3,few,TRBV7-8,TGTGCCAGCAGCCTCGATACCTTCCGAGGCCTTAGCACAGATACGCAGTATTTT,CASSLDTFRGLSTDTQYF
TRBD1,TRBJ1-1,.,TRBV6-5,TGTGCCAGCACTATGGCGGGACAGGGAAAGCCTGAAGCTTTCTTT,CASTMAGQGKPEAFF
TRBD1,TRBJ2-5,few,TRBV5-1,TGCGCCAGCAGCGCCACAGGGGGCTTAGAGACCCAGTACTTC,CASSATGGLETQYF
.,TRBJ2-6,.,TRBV7-3,TGTGCCAGCAGCTTAGACGGAGCCTTCGGGGCCAACGTCCTGACTTTC,CASSLDGAFGANVLTF